This entry features one T cell receptor beta chain sequence. The CDR3 length is 14 residues. In germline, CDR1 is SGHVT, CDR2 SQSDAQ. After removal of 7 bases from V and 5 bases from J, the junction contained 8 bases not matched to a gene. The data were taken from a study of blood T cell repertoires in COVID-19. Study processing details: For nucleated cells, counts were estimated from reference gene primer amplification. Repertoires were generated with immunoSEQ multiplex PCR, while TCRdb's copy carries only in-frame clones and drops some. V, J and clone size are taken as reported in that table, and D and trimming were inferred from the DNA itself. The sample shows approximately 170,000 clones, approximately 86% of them seen only once.

This sequence was found in an elderly woman with COVID-19, enrolled during active disease. Source material: peripheral blood. The chain employs TRBV7-4 and TRBJ1-5; 7 bases map to TRBD1. This chain's CDR3 is CASTKQGRYQPQHF. The CDR3 nucleotides read TGTGCCAGCACGAAACAGGGGCGGTATCAGCCCCAGCATTTT.